These 5 T cell receptor beta chains originate from one sample sequenced in a study of T cells in Graves' hyperthyroidism and ophthalmopathy. The investigators amplified TCR beta CDR3 regions from RNA transcripts. Researchers ran a first-round RT-PCR on the TCR CDR3 using the HTBI primer set. TCRdb called the multiplex PCR reads again in MiXCR, with one record for every CDR3 protein. The sample shows approximately 400,000 distinct CDR3 sequences, about 19% of them seen only once. The sample was blood. These receptors came from a woman aged 18-30 years with Graves' hyperthyroidism.

On this clonotype itself: One end of the junction is discordant with germline, which a read error may explain. The DNA of the CDR3 is TGTGCCAGCACCTTATCCGAAAGGCCACAGTACTTC. Amino acid sequence: CASTLSERPQYF. The chain links TRBV7-9 to TRBJ2-7; the D is unclear. Looked up from germline, CDR1 is SEHNR and CDR2 is FQNEAQ (reference sequence). This CDR3 is built from 12 residues.

This clonotype was observed at least ten times. The gene calls are TRBV12-3 or TRBV12-4 and TRBJ2-3; TRBD2 agrees at 7 bases. There are 14 residues in the CDR3. V was clipped by 6 bases and J by 7 bases; unmatched bases: 10. Here the CDR3 DNA reads TGTGCCAGCAGCCTTAGCGGGCTGGCTCATACGCAGTATTTT. Residues: CASSLSGLAHTQYF.

The chain is built from TRBV6-5 and TRBJ2-7; D perhaps matches TRBD2 (7 bases). V shed 0 bases and J shed 3 bases, with 12 bases lying between them. Per the germline V gene, CDR1 is MNHEY and CDR2 is SVGAGI. The CDR3 totals 15 residues. This CDR3 is CASSYSGGLYYEQYF. DNA of the CDR3: TGTGCCAGCAGTTACTCCGGGGGGCTGTACTACGAGCAGTACTTC.

This clonotype was observed many times. The gene calls are TRBV5-1 and TRBJ1-1; D not certain. The CDR3 spans 14 residues. V was cut by 1 base and J by 7 bases, with 14 bases left in between. Germline V CDR1 and CDR2: SGHRS, YFSETQ. The DNA of the CDR3 is TGCGCCAGCAGCTTGTTCTCCGGAGGCGGTGAAGCTTTCTTT. Translating it yields CASSLFSGGGEAFF.

This clonotype was found many times. The genes are TRBV6-1 and TRBJ1-5, with D unclear. CDR1 is MNHNS and CDR2 is SASEGT in the germline V gene. The CDR3 is 13 residues long. V was shortened by 6 bases and J by 4 bases, with 10 bases between the two germline ends. CDR3 sequence: CASRPPGNQPQHF. DNA of the CDR3: TGTGCCAGCAGACCCCCGGGAAATCAGCCCCAGCATTTT.